This entry lists 5 T cell receptor beta chains sequenced from one sample in a study of CD8 T cells in ankylosing spondylitis. One entry per CDR3 protein, called by TCRdb with MiXCR from the 5' RACE reads. Of 350,000 or so distinct CDR3 sequences listed, roughly 14% were seen once; the top ten hold 0.95% to 1.4%. Sequencing was done on a sample of blood, either unsorted or a sorted T cell fraction (not recorded which). The receptors stem from a male donor with ankylosing spondylitis or in good health (not recorded which).

Only a few counts were recorded for this clonotype. This chain uses TRBV20-1 with TRBJ2-5, with D possibly matching TRBD2 (6 bases). Germline CDR1 DFQATT, CDR2 SNEGSKA (reference sequence). The V and J ends lost 2 bases and 6 bases respectively, with 13 bases between them. The CDR3 runs 13 residues. This chain's CDR3 is CSARSTSLKTQYF. CDR3 nucleotides: TGCAGTGCTAGATCAACTAGCTTAAAGACCCAGTACTTC.

This clonotype came up many times. V gene TRBV12-3 or TRBV12-4 combines with J gene TRBJ2-3; 11 nucleotides line up with TRBD2. V lost 6 bases and J lost 2; bases outside the gene matches: 4. This CDR3 is 15 amino acids long. CDR3 in amino acids: CASRRLAGYTDTQYF. The CDR3 nucleotides are TGTGCCAGCAGGAGACTAGCGGGATACACAGATACGCAGTATTTT.

This sequence joins TRBV12-3 or TRBV12-4 and TRBJ1-2; the D gene is possibly TRBD1 (6 bases). The CDR3 is made up of 14 amino acids. The V end lost 1 base, the J end lost 7 bases, and 13 bases lay between the germline ends. CDR3 DNA sequence: TGTGCCAGCAGTTTAGACAGGGCAGCTTTTGGCTACACCTTC. Its protein is CASSLDRAAFGYTF.

This clonotype was recorded a few times. V and J are TRBV12-3 or TRBV12-4 and TRBJ2-4, with D possibly TRBD1 on 5 matching bases. The J call may be in error: the DNA end matches TRBJ2-5 better. The CDR3 covers 12 residues. Written as DNA, the CDR3 is TGTGCCAGCAGTTTTAGTCAGGGGACCCAGTACTTC. Translation gives CASSFSQGTQYF.

V is TRBV9 and J is TRBJ2-7; tentative D call: TRBD1 (6 bases). The CDR3 has 15 amino acids. In germline, CDR1 is SGDLS, CDR2 YYNGEE. The V gene lost 0 bases and the J gene lost 0 bases, with 10 bases spanning the gap. The CDR3 sequence: CASSVGGQNSYEQYF. CDR3 in DNA: TGTGCCAGCAGCGTAGGCGGACAGAACTCCTACGAGCAGTACTTC.